This T cell receptor (beta chain) came from a study of CD8 T cells in ankylosing spondylitis (dated by TCRdb to between 2016 and 2019). With regard to the full study: The study set out to find disease-linked TCR variants by profiling T cell receptor beta repertoires in ankylosing spondylitis patients and healthy donors. Peripheral blood samples were taken, and synovial fluid was additionally collected from ankylosing spondylitis patients. In total, the full study cohort was made up of 110 or so healthy donors and more than 20 ankylosing spondylitis patients. The full study reports these points: The disease-linked clones were reported to be significantly enriched in matched synovial fluid samples from ankylosing spondylitis patients. Some motif variants had previously been reported in the synovial fluid and blood of reactive arthritis patients, which suggests shared mechanisms of disease initiation. The disease-linked clones showed a CD8+ phenotype and occurred at relatively low frequencies in peripheral blood. A TCR beta motif of several highly homologous amino acid variants appeared characteristic of blood from ankylosing spondylitis patients.

The CDR3 sequence holds 14 residues, the cysteine and phenylalanine included. The CDR3 DNA has 42 bases and is translated from base 1. Looking up the germline V gene yields CDR1 SGHTS and CDR2 YDEGEE. The trim is 0 bases for V and 6 bases for J, with a gap of 12 bases between the germline ends. Details on this clonotype: Its antigen is still unknown. Base quality data are lacking; no much larger clone is found one base away.

Sequencing relied on an Illumina HiSeq 2500. Quantitative 5'-RACE with molecular barcodes was the method used to prepare the TCR beta libraries. In the original analysis: A new computational method based on a probabilistic model of VDJ rearrangement was used to identify disease-linked TCR variants. TCRdb itself trimmed the public reads at Q25 with fastp, ran MiXCR and retained productive beta chains. CDR3 protein sequences are deduplicated, and each keeps its most common genes and DNA. Here the V and J calls rest on TCRdb's processing, not on the authors' analysis. The sample contains around 770,000 distinct CDR3 sequences, roughly 10% of them found a single time. The ten largest clones capture 0.45% to 0.6% of the sample.

The sample comprised blood, either unsorted or a sorted T cell fraction (not recorded which). This receptor was obtained from a male donor with ankylosing spondylitis. The sequence is built from TRBV5-8 and TRBJ1-1, with the D gene not clear enough to name. The CDR3 in this case is CASSLEFGLAEAFF. The DNA sequence follows: TGTGCCAGCAGCTTGGAATTCGGATTGGCTGAAGCTTTCTTT.